This T cell receptor (beta chain) originates from a study of blood T cell repertoires in COVID-19. How the authors handled the data: Scientists estimated how many nucleated cells there were by amplifying reference gene primers. TCRdb's copy holds only in-frame clones and misses some; the assay was immunoSEQ multiplex PCR. The DNA was the basis for D and trimming; V, J and clone size are from that table. Here the sample spans some 62,000 clones, roughly 80% being singletons. The age range of participants was about 18 to 100 years, with residence in about two dozen US areas. Membership in each cohort depended on participant-reported clinical history. The TCR comes from a woman aged 40 to 50 with acute COVID-19. Sequencing was performed on PBMCs or T cells enriched from blood (not recorded which).

CDR3 in DNA: TGTGCCAGCAGCTTAGGGACTAGCCCTTTTCAAGAGACCCAGTACTTC. Translated: CASSLGTSPFQETQYF. The chain has TRBV5-8 and TRBJ2-5; TRBD2 agrees at 9 bases. This CDR3 is built from 16 residues. Germline CDR1 SGHTS, CDR2 YDEGEE. Unmatched junction bases numbered 7, after V lost 2 bases and J lost 2 bases.